This T cell receptor beta chain was observed in a study of cytomegalovirus exposure and HLA in healthy donors (dated by TCRdb to about 2017). For the study in its entirety: In an earlier analysis of approximately 640 of the donors, approximately 260 Gb of sequence data and 90 million to 120 million unique TCR beta sequences from 150 million to 200 million T cells were reported. Around 330 gigabases of sequencing data and 91 million or so unique TCR sequences made up an early release that covered some 640 HLA-typed donors. Of the roughly 400 genotyped donors, approximately 81% were placed in the genetic ancestry cluster associated with self-reported Caucasian donors. The study aimed to test whether cataloging public T cell receptors could reveal signatures of past pathogen exposure. The T cell repertoires of some 670 subjects were profiled by immunosequencing and related to cytomegalovirus serostatus. In addition to the first cohort of hundreds of subjects, a separate validation cohort of approximately 110 different subjects was used. The study combined high-throughput TCR immunosequencing, statistical association of individual TCRs with disease status, and machine learning to predict cytomegalovirus infection status. A later analysis re-analyzed previously published TCR beta repertoires from several hundred donors and added high-resolution HLA genotyping to study TCR occurrence patterns. Rather than drawing on any new phenotypic data, the later analysis identified candidate immune exposures from TCR beta sequences and the way those sequences occurred across donors. In an earlier analysis of around 540 of the donors, high-throughput TCR beta sequencing was used to judge whether each TCR beta V gene segment behaved as functional or pseudogenic. Donor age, sex, ethnicity and CMV serostatus were collected together with the repertoire data. Genome-wide SNP genotypes for about 55% of the roughly 670 donors were used in a later genetic analysis, which treated that subset as a discovery cohort. Every discovery cohort repertoire had been produced on one sequencing platform. HLA typing included class I and class II loci at four-digit resolution. The number of donors typed differed by locus, with roughly 629-640 for A, B, C, DRB1 and DQB1, 522 for DQA1, 600 to 610 for DPA1, and about 450 for DPB1. Roughly 5 DR-DQ haplotypes were handled as single units for association and clustering because linkage in the cohort was strong. Across 398 genotyped donors of the cohort, an average of roughly 250,000 unique TCR beta nucleotide sequences per donor were sequenced, and roughly a sixth of those sequences were non-productive.

Concerning this clone: Its cognate antigen has yet to be identified. The sample holds no much larger clone one base away, and base qualities are not on file.

The CDR3 goes from the cysteine to the phenylalanine over 14 residues. Solely the CDR3 DNA is kept, with 42 bases framed from the first base. V is clipped by 3 bases and J by 1 base, and the sequence between their germline boundaries is 8 bases long. Per the germline V gene, MGHRA is the CDR1 and YSYEKL is the CDR2. Receptor amplification or capture employed the immunoSEQ multiplex PCR assay. The multiplex PCR relied on a mix of 60 forward primers for TCR Vbeta segments and 13 reverse primers for TCR Jbeta segments. The CDR3 region of rearranged TCR beta genes was amplified from genomic DNA with a multiplex PCR assay. The amplified TCR beta libraries were sequenced on the Illumina HiSeq System as 87-base-pair reads. In the source study's methods: A later analysis counted about 80 million unique TCR beta chains across the roughly 700 repertoires, and some 11 million of these chains were shared by at least two donors. Raw reads were error-corrected and collapsed into unique sequences with a nearest-neighbor algorithm that merged closely related sequences to remove PCR and sequencing errors. To assign V, D and J gene segments, CDR3 sequences were aligned to IMGT reference sequences. Each retained sequence needed at least a six-nucleotide match to both a V gene segment and a J gene segment. Rearrangements were called productive when the CDR3 lacked stop codons and stayed in frame with V and J; all others were non-productive. CDR3 was defined according to IMGT convention as the region running from the second conserved V-encoded cysteine to the conserved J-encoded phenylalanine. The earlier analysis of 587 of the donors excluded sequences that lacked an unambiguous match to a single V gene segment. In an earlier analysis of some 590 of the donors, V segments were called functional above 56.7% productive rearrangements and were called segregating when the between-donor standard deviation exceeded 5%. A statistical classification framework was built for diagnosing cytomegalovirus status from the catalog of TCR beta chain sequences. V and J gene assignment, in a later analysis, came from comparing TCR nucleotide sequences with IMGT/GENE-DB human TR gene sequences. A later analysis assigned CDR3 sequences and most-parsimonious VDJ recombination scenarios with the TCRdist pipeline. In a later analysis, each TCR beta chain was defined by its CDR3 amino acid sequence together with its V-gene family, and reads lacking a unique V-gene family were excluded. As a way to deal with suspected cross-contamination and a sequencing artifact, a later analysis dropped 450 to 700 nucleotide sequences that were highly shared and had low generation probability. In a later analysis, a clonal expansion index for each public chain was calculated from normalized within-repertoire ranks of inferred template counts. Generation probabilities in a later analysis came from a VDJ recombination model fitted to out-of-frame rearrangements, and those results were checked against IGoR. In a later analysis, hypergeometric tests were used to score TCR-TCR, TCR-HLA and TCR-CMV co-occurrence, with a repertoire-size bias correction applied to TCR pairs. To estimate false discovery rates, a later analysis permuted the HLA or CMV assignments 20 times. In a later analysis, co-occurring TCRs were grouped with DBSCAN, and TCRdist sequence similarity was added when clustering was performed within HLA-allele-positive subsets. Repertoires with fewer than 30,000 or more than 120,000 public chains were left out of co-occurrence clustering, as were about 5 repertoires with anomalous nucleotide sharing. Drawn from immuneACCESS, this table holds only the in-frame rearrangements with V and J called that TCRdb kept. Clones are partly lost; checked studies trace under half to an unresolved V gene and leave the rest unexplained. The V and J calls and the clone size are those of that table, but D and trimming were determined from the DNA. This sample has roughly 110,000 clones in its table, and 75% to 85% of those were observed once. The ten largest clones represent 3% of the sample.

The cohort comprised 670 or so healthy bone marrow donors. At the time of sampling, every cohort member was nominally healthy, though immune exposures that went unrecorded were likely present. The donor tested CMV seropositive, placing the donor among the 310 or so seropositive members of the cohort. A peripheral blood sample was provided by each donor, and peripheral blood mononuclear cells were used for TCR beta sequencing. Genomic DNA extraction from the blood cell samples was performed with the Qiagen DNeasy Blood Extraction Kit. What the research found in general, with its limitations: Presence/absence analyses assumed roughly uniform sequencing depth across donors, an assumption that may not hold. Linkage disequilibrium might explain the correlated functional status among segregating V segments, but an unknown experimental factor could not be excluded. Most TCR sequences were seen in very few donors, while some public TCRs were found in many individuals. CMV serostatus was the only immune exposure information available for the cohort. A further reported finding was that TCR beta sequences accurately predicted the HLA-A and HLA-B alleles for most subjects in the first cohort. It was suggested by the authors that the approach could potentially be generalized to other disease states and immunological phenotypes. A later analysis associated 16,951 TCR beta sequences with specific HLA alleles at a false discovery rate of 0.05. Three of the identified cytomegalovirus-associated TCR beta chains were confirmed in vitro to be specific for cytomegalovirus antigens. The sequencing pipeline was judged likely to have produced a cluster of highly shared sequence variants as a technical artifact. A total of 150 or so TCR beta chains were listed by the study as associated with cytomegalovirus. Several of the top co-occurrence clusters appeared to be linked to parvovirus B19, influenza, CMV and Epstein-Barr virus, according to a later analysis. Because some donors lacked HLA typing at each locus, the association tests relied only on the typed subset. In a later analysis, TCR association rates were found to vary across HLA loci, with the most associated TCRs seen for DRB1 alleles and the fewest for HLA-C alleles. A later analysis found that HLA-associated TCR beta chains were more clonally expanded and had lower generation probabilities than equally common non-associated chains. Cytomegalovirus status was reported to be diagnosed by the classifier with high specificity and sensitivity in both the original and validation cohorts. Broadly in line with IMGT annotations, most TCR beta V segments showed up in productive rearrangements about 87% or about 30% of the time in an earlier analysis of 450 to 750 of the donors. Compared with the approximately 670-donor mean, donors in an Asian-associated ancestry cluster had fewer N-insertions in productive TCRs, according to a later genetic analysis. The 87-base-pair reads could not distinguish some IMGT-functional V segments, including TRBV6-2 and TRBV6-3, so those segments were excluded. When HLA alleles, especially DR and DQ, strongly co-occurred, TCR associations were difficult to assign to individual alleles. Because counts were too low, around 18 rarely observed V segments, including chromosome 9 orphons, were left out of the earlier analysis of a few hundred of the donors. In this cohort, only TCR beta chains were sequenced, and detectable features were limited by the absence of alpha or paired-chain data. In a later genetic analysis, a missense DCLRE1C variant was associated with V-gene and J-gene trimming of TCR beta chains, and the association was replicated in an independent cohort. According to a later analysis, most CMV-associated TCR beta chains appeared to be HLA-restricted, and the HLA associations seemed to be driven largely by CMV exposure.

The clonotype originates from a woman between 18 and 30 years old in good health and CMV-seropositive. The chain is made from TRBV4-1 and TRBJ2-3, with an unclear D gene assignment. What was sequenced was PBMCs. The DNA reads TGCGCCAGCAGCCACGCAGGTGGCACAGATACGCAGTATTTT. Its protein product is CASSHAGGTDTQYF.